This TCR beta chain was sequenced in a study of beta chain features in type 1 diabetes. Background on the study: Examination covered under 120 million sorted cells spanning all samples. Findings of the study overall: Compared to healthy donors, patients appeared to have naive, central memory and Treg TCRB repertoires that were more alike. Lower insertion and higher deletion counts appeared at VDJ junctions in type 1 diabetes patients. Moderate yet significant TCRB CDR3 shortening was seen in Type 1 diabetes patients in all four CD4+ subsets.

Expressed TCRB transcripts got sequenced, as all isolated RNA was reverse transcribed. TCRdb's copy holds only in-frame clones and misses some; the assay was immunoSEQ multiplex PCR. Among about 340,000 clones listed, under 8.5% were seen once. Trimming stripped 9 bases from V and 4 bases from J, with 13 bases between. Germline CDR1 reads MDHEN; CDR2 reads SYDVKM. The CDR3 has 14 amino acids. This clone was recorded many times. The antigen is undetermined. The chain links TRBV28 to TRBJ2-6; TRBD1 or TRBD2 may be the D gene (5 bases each). This sequence was found in a woman aged 18-29 years in good health. Sequenced sample: central memory CD4+ T cells from blood. The CDR3 sequence: CASTGTSGANVLTF. The CDR3, as DNA: TGTGCCAGTACCGGGACGTCAGGGGCCAACGTCCTGACTTTC.